This T cell receptor (beta chain) was found in a study of T-cell reconstitution after alpha-beta-depleted transplantation in children. CDR1 is SEHNR and CDR2 is FQNEAQ in the germline V gene (reference sequence). Trimming removed 2 bases from V and 6 bases from J; junction bases left unmatched: 4. This CDR3 is built from 14 residues. This clonotype was recorded at least ten times. Its matching antigen is unknown. TCRbeta library preparation incorporated unique molecular identifiers. TCRdb passed the PCR reads through MiXCR, listing each CDR3 protein once. The sample holds about 98,000 distinct CDR3 sequences, 20% to 30% seen once. Study-level points and caveats: The study reportedly traced alpha-beta T cells about two months after transplant to several hundred expanded graft clones. Recipient T cells and thymic progenitors that survived were the source of the high TCRbeta diversity seen at day 60 in some patients. Newly produced T cells mostly accounted for T-cell counts and diversity one year post-transplant.

Material: PBMCs, obtained before TCRalphabeta/CD19-depleted stem cell transplant. The TCR sequence derives from a boy aged 2 to 10 with acute lymphoblastic leukemia, due to receive a stem cell transplant. The J gene is TRBJ2-7, the V gene TRBV7-9; 10 positions match TRBD1. The CDR3 DNA sequence: TGTGCCAGCAGCTTAACCGGGACAGGGGTCGAGCAGTACTTC. Translating gives CASSLTGTGVEQYF.